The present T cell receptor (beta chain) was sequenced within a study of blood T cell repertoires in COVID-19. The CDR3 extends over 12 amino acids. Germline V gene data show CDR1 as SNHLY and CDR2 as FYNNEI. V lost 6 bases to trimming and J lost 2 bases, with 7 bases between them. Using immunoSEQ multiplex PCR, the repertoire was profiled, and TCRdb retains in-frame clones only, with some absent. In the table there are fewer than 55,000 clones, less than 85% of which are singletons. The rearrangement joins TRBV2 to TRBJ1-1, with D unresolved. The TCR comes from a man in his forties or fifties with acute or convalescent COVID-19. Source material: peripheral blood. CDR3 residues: CASRTTNTEAFF. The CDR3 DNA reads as TGTGCCAGCAGAACTACAAACACTGAAGCTTTCTTT.